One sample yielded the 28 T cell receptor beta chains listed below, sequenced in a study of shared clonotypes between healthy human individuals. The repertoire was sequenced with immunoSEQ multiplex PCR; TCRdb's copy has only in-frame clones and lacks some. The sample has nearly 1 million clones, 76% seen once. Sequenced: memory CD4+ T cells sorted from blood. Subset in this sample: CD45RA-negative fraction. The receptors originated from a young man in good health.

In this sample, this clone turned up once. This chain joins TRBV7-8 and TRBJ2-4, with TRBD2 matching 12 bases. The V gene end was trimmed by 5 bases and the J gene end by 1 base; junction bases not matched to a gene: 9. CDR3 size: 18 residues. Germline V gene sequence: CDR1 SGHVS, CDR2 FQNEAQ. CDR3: CASSPSGRASVAKNIQYF. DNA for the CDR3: TGTGCCAGCAGCCCTAGCGGGAGGGCCTCGGTTGCCAAAAACATTCAGTACTTC.

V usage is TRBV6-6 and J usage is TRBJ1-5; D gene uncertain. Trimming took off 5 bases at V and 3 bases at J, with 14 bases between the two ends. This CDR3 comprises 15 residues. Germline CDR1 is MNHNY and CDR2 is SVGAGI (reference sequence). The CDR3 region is CASSTLGIHNQPQHF. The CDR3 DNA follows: TGTGCCAGCAGTACATTGGGGATCCACAATCAGCCCCAGCATTTT.

CDR3 protein: CASSEGPTQGELFF. The CDR3, as DNA: TGTGCCAGCAGCGAGGGACCGACTCAGGGGGAGCTGTTTTTT. The J gene is TRBJ2-2, the V gene TRBV7-3; D might be TRBD1 or TRBD2, each matching 5 bases. This CDR3 region has 14 residues. Germline V gene lookup returns CDR1 SGHTA and CDR2 FQGTGA. V was trimmed by 5 bases and J by 8 bases, leaving 15 bases between them.

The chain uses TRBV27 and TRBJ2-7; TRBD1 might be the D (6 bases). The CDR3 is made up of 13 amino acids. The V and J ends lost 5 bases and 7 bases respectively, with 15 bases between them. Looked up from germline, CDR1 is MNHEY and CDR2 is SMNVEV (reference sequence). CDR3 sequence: CASSTRGLNEQYF. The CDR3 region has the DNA TGTGCCAGCAGTACCAGGGGCCTCAATGAGCAGTACTTC.

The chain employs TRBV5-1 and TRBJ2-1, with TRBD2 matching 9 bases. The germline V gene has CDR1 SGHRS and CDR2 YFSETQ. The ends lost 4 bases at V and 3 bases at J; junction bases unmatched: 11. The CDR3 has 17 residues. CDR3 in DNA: TGCGCCAGCAGCCAACGGGGTAGCGGGGGCCTCTACAATGAGCAGTTCTTC. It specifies CASSQRGSGGLYNEQFF.

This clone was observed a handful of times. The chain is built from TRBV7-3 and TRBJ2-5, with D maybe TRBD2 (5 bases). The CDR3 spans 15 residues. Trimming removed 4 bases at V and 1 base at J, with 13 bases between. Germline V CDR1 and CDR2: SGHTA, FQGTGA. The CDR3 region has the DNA TGTGCCAGCAGCTATTCCTCGGGGAGCCAAGAGACCCAGTACTTC. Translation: CASSYSSGSQETQYF.

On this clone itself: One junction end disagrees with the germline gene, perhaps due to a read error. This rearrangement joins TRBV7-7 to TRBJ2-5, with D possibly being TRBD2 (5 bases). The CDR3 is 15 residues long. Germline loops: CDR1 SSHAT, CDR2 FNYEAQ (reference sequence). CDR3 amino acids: CASSSPTGSGETQYF. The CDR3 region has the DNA TGTGCTAGCAGCTCCCCCACGGGGTCAGGAGAGACCCAGTACTTC.

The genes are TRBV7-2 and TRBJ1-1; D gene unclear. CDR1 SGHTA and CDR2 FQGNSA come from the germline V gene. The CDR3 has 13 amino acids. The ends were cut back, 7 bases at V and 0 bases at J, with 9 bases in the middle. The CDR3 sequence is CASTEQMNTEAFF. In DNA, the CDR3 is TGTGCCAGCACCGAACAAATGAACACTGAAGCTTTCTTT.

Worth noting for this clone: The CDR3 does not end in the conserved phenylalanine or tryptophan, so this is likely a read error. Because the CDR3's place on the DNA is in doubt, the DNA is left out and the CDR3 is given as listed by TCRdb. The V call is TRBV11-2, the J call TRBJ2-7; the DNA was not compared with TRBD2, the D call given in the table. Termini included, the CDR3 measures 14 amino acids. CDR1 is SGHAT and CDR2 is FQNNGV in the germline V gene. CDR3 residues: CASSLIASGAIPLL.

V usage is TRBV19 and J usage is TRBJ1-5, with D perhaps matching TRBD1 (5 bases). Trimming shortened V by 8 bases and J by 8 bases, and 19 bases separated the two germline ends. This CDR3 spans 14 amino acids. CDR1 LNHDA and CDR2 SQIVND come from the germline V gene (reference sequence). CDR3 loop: CASSGGQRVEPQHF. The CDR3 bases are TGTGCCAGTTCTGGTGGACAACGGGTAGAGCCCCAGCATTTT.

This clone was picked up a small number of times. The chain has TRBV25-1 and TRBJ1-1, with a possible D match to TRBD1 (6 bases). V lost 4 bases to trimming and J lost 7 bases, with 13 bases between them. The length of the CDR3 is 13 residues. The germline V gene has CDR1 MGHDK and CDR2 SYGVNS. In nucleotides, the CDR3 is TGTGCCAGCAGTGCTCCACAGGGAAATGAAGCTTTCTTT. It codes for CASSAPQGNEAFF.

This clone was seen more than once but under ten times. Written as DNA, the CDR3 is TGCGCCAGCTCCCAGGGGTACGCCTACGAGCAGTACTTC. Residues: CASSQGYAYEQYF. The rearrangement links TRBV5-1 to TRBJ2-7, with a possible D match to TRBD1 (6 bases). This CDR3 is 13 amino acids long. Germline loops: CDR1 SGHRS, CDR2 YFSETQ. The V gene lost 7 bases and the J gene lost 2 bases, with 13 bases spanning the gap.

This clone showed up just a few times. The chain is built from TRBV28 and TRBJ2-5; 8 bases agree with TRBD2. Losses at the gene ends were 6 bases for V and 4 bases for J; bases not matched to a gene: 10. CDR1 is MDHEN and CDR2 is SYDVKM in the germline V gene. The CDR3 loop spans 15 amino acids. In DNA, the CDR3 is TGTGCCAGCAGGATCGGGGGGGCCGACGTAGAGACCCAGTACTTC. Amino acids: CASRIGGADVETQYF.

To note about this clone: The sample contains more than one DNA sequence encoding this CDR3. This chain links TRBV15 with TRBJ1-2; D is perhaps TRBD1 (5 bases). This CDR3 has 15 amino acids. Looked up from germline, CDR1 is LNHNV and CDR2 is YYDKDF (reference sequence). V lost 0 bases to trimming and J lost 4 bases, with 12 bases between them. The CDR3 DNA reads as TGTGCCACCAGCAGAGATTCCCAGGGAAGCTATGGCTACACCTTC. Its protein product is CATSRDSQGSYGYTF.

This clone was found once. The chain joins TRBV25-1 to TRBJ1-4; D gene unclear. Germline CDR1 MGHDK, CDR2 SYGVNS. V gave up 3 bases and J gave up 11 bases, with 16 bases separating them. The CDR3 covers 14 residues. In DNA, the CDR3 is TGTGCCAGCAGTGAGCCTGGGATTGCGGAGAAACTGTTTTTT. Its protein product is CASSEPGIAEKLFF.

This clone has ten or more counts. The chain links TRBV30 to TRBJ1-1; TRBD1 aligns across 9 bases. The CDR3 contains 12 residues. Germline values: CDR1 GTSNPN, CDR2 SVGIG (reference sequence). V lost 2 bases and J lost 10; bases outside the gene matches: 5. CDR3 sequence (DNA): TGTGCCTGGAGTCCACAGGGGGCGGGAGCTTTCTTT. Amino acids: CAWSPQGAGAFF.

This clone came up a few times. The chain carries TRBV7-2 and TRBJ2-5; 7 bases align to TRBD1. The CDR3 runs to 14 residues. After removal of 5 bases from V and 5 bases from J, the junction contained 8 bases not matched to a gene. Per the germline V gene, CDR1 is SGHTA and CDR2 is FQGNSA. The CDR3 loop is CASSRNRGQETQYF. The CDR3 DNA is TGTGCCAGCAGCCGAAACAGGGGTCAGGAGACCCAGTACTTC.

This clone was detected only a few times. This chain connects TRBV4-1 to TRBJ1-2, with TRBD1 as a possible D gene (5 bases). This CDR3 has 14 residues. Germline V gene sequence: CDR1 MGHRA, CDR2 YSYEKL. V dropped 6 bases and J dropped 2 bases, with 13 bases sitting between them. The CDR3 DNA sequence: TGCGCCAGCAGTCCCGGGGGTGGGAACTATGGCTACACCTTC. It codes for CASSPGGGNYGYTF.

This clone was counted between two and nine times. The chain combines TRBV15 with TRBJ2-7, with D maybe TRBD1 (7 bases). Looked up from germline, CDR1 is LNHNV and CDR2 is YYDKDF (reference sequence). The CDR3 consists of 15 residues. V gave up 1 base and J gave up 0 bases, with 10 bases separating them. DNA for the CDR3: TGTGCCACCAGCAGAGGCGGGACAGCCTCCTACGAGCAGTACTTC. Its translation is CATSRGGTASYEQYF.

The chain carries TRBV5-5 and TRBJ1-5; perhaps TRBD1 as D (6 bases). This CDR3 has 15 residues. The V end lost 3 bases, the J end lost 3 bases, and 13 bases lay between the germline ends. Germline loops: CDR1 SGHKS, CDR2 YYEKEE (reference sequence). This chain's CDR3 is CASSSGTMDNQPQHF. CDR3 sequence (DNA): TGTGCCAGCAGCTCCGGGACAATGGACAATCAGCCCCAGCATTTT. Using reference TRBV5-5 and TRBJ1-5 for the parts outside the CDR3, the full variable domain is DAGVTQSPTHLIKTRGQQVTLRCSPISGHKSVSWYQQVLGQGPQFIFQYYEKEERGRGNFPDRFSARQFPNYSSELNVNALLLGDSALYLCASSSGTMDNQPQHFGDGTRLSIL.

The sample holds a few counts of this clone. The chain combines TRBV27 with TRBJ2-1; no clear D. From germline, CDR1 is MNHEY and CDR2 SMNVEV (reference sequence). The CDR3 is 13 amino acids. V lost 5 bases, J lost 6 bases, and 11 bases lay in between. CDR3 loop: CASSPRVSNEQFF. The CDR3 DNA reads TGTGCCAGCAGTCCCCGGGTGAGCAATGAGCAGTTCTTC.

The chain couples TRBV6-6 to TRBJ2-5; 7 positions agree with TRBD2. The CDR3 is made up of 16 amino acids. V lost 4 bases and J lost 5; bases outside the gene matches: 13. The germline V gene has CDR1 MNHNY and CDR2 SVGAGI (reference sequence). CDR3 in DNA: TGTGCCAGCAGTTCCTCGGGGGGAGGGCCCGTCGAGACCCAGTACTTC. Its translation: CASSSSGGGPVETQYF.

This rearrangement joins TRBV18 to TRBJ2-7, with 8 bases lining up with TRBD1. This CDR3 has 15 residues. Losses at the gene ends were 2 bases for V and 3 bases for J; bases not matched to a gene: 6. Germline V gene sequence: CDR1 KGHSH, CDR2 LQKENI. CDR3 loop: CASSPSGGGYYEQYF. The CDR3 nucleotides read TGTGCCAGCTCACCATCAGGGGGCGGATACTACGAGCAGTACTTC.

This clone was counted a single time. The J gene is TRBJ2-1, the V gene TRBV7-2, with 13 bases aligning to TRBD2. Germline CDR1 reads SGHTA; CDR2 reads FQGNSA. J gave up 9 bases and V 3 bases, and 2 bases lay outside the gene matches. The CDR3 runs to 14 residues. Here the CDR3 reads CASSFRLAGGEQFF. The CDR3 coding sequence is TGTGCCAGCAGCTTCAGACTAGCGGGAGGTGAGCAGTTCTTC. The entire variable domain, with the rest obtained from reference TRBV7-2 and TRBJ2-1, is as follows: GAGVSQSPSNKVTEKGKDVELRCDPISGHTALYWYRQSLGQGLEFLIYFQGNSAPDKSGLPSDRFSAERTGGSVSTLTIQRTQQEDSAVYLCASSFRLAGGEQFFGPGTRLTVL.

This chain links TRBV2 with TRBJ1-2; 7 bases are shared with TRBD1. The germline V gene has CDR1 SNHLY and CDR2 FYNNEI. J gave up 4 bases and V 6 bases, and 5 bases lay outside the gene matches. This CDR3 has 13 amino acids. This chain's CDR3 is CASSYTGAYGYTF. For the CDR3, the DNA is TGTGCCAGCAGCTATACAGGGGCCTATGGCTACACCTTC.

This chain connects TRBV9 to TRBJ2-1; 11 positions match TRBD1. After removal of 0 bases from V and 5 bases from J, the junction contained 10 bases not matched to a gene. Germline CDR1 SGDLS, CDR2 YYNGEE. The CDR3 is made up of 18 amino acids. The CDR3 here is CASSVDLPGQGVHNEQFF. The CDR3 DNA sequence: TGTGCCAGCAGCGTAGATTTACCGGGACAGGGGGTCCACAATGAGCAGTTCTTC.

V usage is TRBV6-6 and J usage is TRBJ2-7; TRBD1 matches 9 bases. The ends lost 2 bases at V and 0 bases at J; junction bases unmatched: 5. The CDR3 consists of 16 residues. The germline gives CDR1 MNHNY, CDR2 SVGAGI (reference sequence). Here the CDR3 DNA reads TGTGCCAGCAGTTACGGGACAGGGTCCGGCTCCTACGAGCAGTACTTC. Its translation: CASSYGTGSGSYEQYF.

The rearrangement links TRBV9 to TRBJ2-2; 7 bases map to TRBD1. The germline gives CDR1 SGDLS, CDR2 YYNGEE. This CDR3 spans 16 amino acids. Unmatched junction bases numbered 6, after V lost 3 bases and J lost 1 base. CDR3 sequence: CASSARQGVNTGELFF. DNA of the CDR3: TGTGCCAGCAGCGCCAGACAGGGAGTGAACACCGGGGAGCTGTTTTTT.